The 16 T cell receptor beta chains reported below all come from one sample, sequenced in a study of blood T cell repertoires in COVID-19. Here immunoSEQ multiplex PCR was the method, and the copy in TCRdb shows in-frame clones only, minus some. This sample has more than 95,000 clones, with roughly four fifths found just once. The material sequenced was peripheral blood. These receptors originate from a woman between 50 and 59 years old with acute or convalescent COVID-19.

The rearrangement joins TRBV10-1 to TRBJ2-3; D is undetermined. Germline V gives CDR1 WNHNN, CDR2 SYGVQD (reference sequence). This CDR3 region has 14 residues. Deletions cut 4 bases from V and 4 bases from J, with 12 bases between. DNA of the CDR3: TGCGCCAGCAGTGGTGCCCTACCCGCAGATACGCAGTATTTT. This encodes CASSGALPADTQYF.

J is TRBJ2-7 and V is TRBV6-5; tentative D call: TRBD2 (6 bases). The CDR3 runs to 16 residues. Trimming shortened V by 2 bases and J by 2 bases, and 16 bases separated the two germline ends. Per the germline V gene, CDR1 is MNHEY and CDR2 is SVGAGI. The CDR3 coding sequence is TGTGCCAGCAGTTACGTTGGCGGGACCCCCCCCTACGAGCAGTACTTC. Translated, it gives CASSYVGGTPPYEQYF.

V is TRBV6-6 and J is TRBJ2-7; 10 bases are shared with TRBD2. CDR3 size: 15 residues. The junction had 6 bases not matched to a gene; V was cut back by 5 bases and J by 2 bases. Germline CDR1 reads MNHNY; CDR2 reads SVGAGI (reference sequence). This chain's CDR3 is CASSMLAGGTYEQYF. Here the CDR3 DNA reads TGTGCCAGCAGTATGTTAGCGGGGGGAACCTACGAGCAGTACTTC.

The chain employs TRBV9 and TRBJ1-3, with D uncertain. V lost 0 bases and J lost 1, with 17 bases in between. CDR3 length: 18 amino acids. From germline, CDR1 is SGDLS and CDR2 YYNGEE. In DNA form, the CDR3 reads TGTGCCAGCAGCGTAGACCTTGAGGGCCGTTATTCTGGAAACACCATATATTTT. It codes for CASSVDLEGRYSGNTIYF.

This clone was observed a single time. The chain employs TRBV18 and TRBJ2-7; 7 bases align to TRBD1. The V and J ends lost 2 bases and 5 bases, in that order; junction bases with no gene match: 3. Germline V gene sequence: CDR1 KGHSH, CDR2 LQKENI. The CDR3 has 13 amino acids. The CDR3 here is CASSPDRADEQYF. The DNA of the CDR3 is TGTGCCAGCTCACCAGACAGGGCCGACGAGCAGTACTTC.

The chain links TRBV5-6 to TRBJ2-2, with 9 bases lining up with TRBD1. The germline CDR1 and CDR2 sequences are SGHDT and YYEEEE. V lost 2 bases and J lost 4; bases outside the gene matches: 6. The CDR3 sequence is 16 residues long. The CDR3 loop is CASSFTGTGPTGELFF. CDR3 sequence (DNA): TGTGCCAGCAGCTTTACCGGGACAGGGCCCACCGGGGAGCTGTTTTTT.

The chain has TRBV7-6 and TRBJ2-7; tentatively, D is TRBD1 (6 bases). This CDR3 is 15 amino acids long. Germline V CDR1 and CDR2: SGHVS, FNYEAQ. The V end was cut by 6 bases, the J end by 6 bases, with 21 bases between. CDR3 region: CASSSQWGRRGEQYF. CDR3 sequence (DNA): TGTGCCAGCAGTTCCCAGTGGGGGCGGCGTGGCGAGCAGTACTTC. Drawing the rest from reference TRBV7-6 and TRBJ2-7, the complete variable domain is GAGVSQSPRYKVTKRGQDVALRCDPISGHVSLYWYRQALGQGPEFLTYFNYEAQQDKSGLPNDRFSAERPEGSISTLTIQRTEQRDSAMYRCASSSQWGRRGEQYFGPGTRLTVT.

This sequence joins TRBV6-6 and TRBJ2-7; the match to TRBD1 covers 8 bases. The CDR3 consists of 15 residues. V was clipped by 2 bases and J by 6 bases; unmatched bases: 9. From germline, CDR1 is MNHNY and CDR2 SVGAGI (reference sequence). The CDR3 reads CASSYATGGILEQYF. The CDR3, as DNA: TGTGCCAGCAGTTACGCCACAGGGGGAATACTCGAGCAGTACTTC.

V gene TRBV19 combines with J gene TRBJ2-5; D is possibly TRBD1 (6 bases). The V gene lost 5 bases and the J gene lost 3 bases, with 16 bases spanning the gap. The CDR3 runs to 15 residues. Per germline, CDR1 LNHDA and CDR2 SQIVND (reference sequence). CDR3 sequence reads: CASSYAGTWKETQYF. The CDR3 nucleotides are TGTGCCAGTAGTTACGCCGGGACATGGAAAGAGACCCAGTACTTC.

This clone was found once. This sequence joins TRBV14 and TRBJ1-1; D is uncertain. V lost 4 bases and J 6 bases, leaving 12 bases between the germline ends. The CDR3 is 13 residues long. Germline assignment: CDR1 SGHDN and CDR2 FVKESK. The CDR3 is CASSRKEGPEAFF. Written as DNA, the CDR3 is TGTGCCAGCAGCCGAAAAGAGGGCCCTGAAGCTTTCTTT.

The V and J genes are TRBV3-1 (or the pseudogene TRBV3-2) and TRBJ2-7; D not resolved. Germline V lookup: CDR1 LGHDT, CDR2 YNNKEL (reference sequence). The CDR3 runs to 14 residues. V gave up 2 bases and J gave up 5 bases, with 13 bases separating them. CDR3 DNA: TGTGCCAGCAGCCAAAAGTTTGCAGGCGACGAGCAGTACTTC. Translation: CASSQKFAGDEQYF.

The chain links TRBV5-5 to TRBJ1-3, with TRBD1 as a possible D gene (5 bases). This CDR3 contains 15 residues. Germline CDR1 is SGHKS and CDR2 is YYEKEE (reference sequence). The V and J ends lost 1 base and 7 bases respectively, with 15 bases between them. CDR3 sequence: CASSLLGDMWNTIYF. In nucleotides, the CDR3 is TGTGCCAGCAGCTTGTTAGGGGATATGTGGAACACCATATATTTT.

The chain combines TRBV27 with TRBJ2-3, with TRBD2 as a possible D gene (6 bases). The ends were cut back, 7 bases at V and 2 bases at J, with 16 bases in the middle. CDR1 and CDR2 from the germline V gene are MNHEY and SMNVEV (reference sequence). This CDR3 is 15 amino acids long. Here the CDR3 DNA reads TGTGCCAGCACCCCTCGCCGCGGGAACACAGATACGCAGTATTTT. It specifies CASTPRRGNTDTQYF.

In this sample, this clone turned up a few times. This chain connects TRBV28 to TRBJ2-2, with 12 bases fitting TRBD1. Germline-derived CDR1 and CDR2 are MDHEN and SYDVKM. The CDR3 is made up of 18 amino acids. V gave up 6 bases and J gave up 5 bases; unmatched junction bases: 13. The CDR3 bases are TGTGCCAGCAGCCCCCGCGCCGGGACAGGGGGCAGGACCGGGGAGCTGTTTTTT. Protein product: CASSPRAGTGGRTGELFF.

The gene calls are TRBV9 and TRBJ1-3; possibly TRBD1 for D (5 bases). This CDR3 region has 16 residues. The V end was cut by 0 bases, the J end by 0 bases, with 10 bases between. Looked up from germline, CDR1 is SGDLS and CDR2 is YYNGEE. In DNA form, the CDR3 reads TGTGCCAGCAGCGTAGCTGGACACCGCTCTGGAAACACCATATATTTT. It translates to CASSVAGHRSGNTIYF.

The chain couples TRBV24-1 to TRBJ1-2, with unresolved D. This CDR3 contains 14 residues. V was pared by 5 bases and J by 4 bases, with 13 bases between. Germline CDR1 reads KGHDR; CDR2 reads SFDVKD. The CDR3 DNA reads TGTGCCACCAGTGTCGGGAATCCGGCCTATGGCTACACCTTC. This codes for CATSVGNPAYGYTF.